These 31 T cell receptor beta chains were all obtained from the same sample, sequenced in a study of T cell repertoires in cytomegalovirus infection. TCRdb analysed the reads with MiXCR anew, one entry per CDR3 protein. The sample carries fewer than 550,000 distinct CDR3 sequences, 11% recorded once. Material for sequencing was PBMCs. All receptors come from a human donor in good health (CMV status not recorded). Some clones in this sample may be carry-over from other donors' samples.

The table lists this clonotype with a few counts. The chain is built from TRBV6-1 and TRBJ1-2; 11 bases agree with TRBD1. With 5 bases clipped from V and 2 bases from J, the junction kept 16 bases outside the gene matches. In germline, CDR1 is MNHNS, CDR2 SASEGT. The CDR3 runs 19 residues. The CDR3 nucleotides read TGTGCCAGCAGTTCCGGGACAGGGGGATTTAATAATCGCAACTATGGCTACACCTTC. Translated: CASSSGTGGFNNRNYGYTF.

At least ten counts were recorded for this clonotype. The chain carries TRBV20-1 and TRBJ2-5, with a weak D call TRBD1 (6 bases). The CDR3 contains 13 residues. The germline gives CDR1 DFQATT, CDR2 SNEGSKA (reference sequence). V was shortened by 6 bases and J by 0 bases, with 11 bases between the two germline ends. The CDR3 nucleotides are TGCAGTGCCTCCGGGACAAACCAAGAGACCCAGTACTTC. Residues: CSASGTNQETQYF.

This clonotype was seen many times. The rearrangement uses TRBV12-3 or TRBV12-4 and TRBJ1-5; TRBD1 is a possible D gene (6 bases). With 0 bases removed from V and 5 bases from J, the gap between germline ends came to 11 bases. This CDR3 is built from 15 residues. In DNA form, the CDR3 reads TGTGCCAGCAGTTTAGCGCCGACAGGTCATCAGCCCCAGCATTTT. Translation gives CASSLAPTGHQPQHF.

About this clonotype: An end of the junction differs from the germline gene, which may be a read error. The chain joins TRBV5-1 to TRBJ1-5; 7 positions agree with TRBD1. The CDR3 contains 14 residues. Germline loops: CDR1 SGHRS, CDR2 YFSETQ. The CDR3 DNA sequence: TGCGCCAGCAGCTTGGAAGGGCAGGGACAGCCCGAGCATTTT. Its protein product is CASSLEGQGQPEHF. Based on the CDR3 plus reference TRBV5-1 and TRBJ1-5, the full variable domain is KAGVTQTPRYLIKTRGQQVTLSCSPISGHRSVSWYQQTPGQGLQFLFEYFSETQRNKGNFPGRFSGRQFSNSRSEMNVSTLELGDSALYLCASSLEGQGQPEHFGDGTRLSIL.

As for this clonotype: One end of the junction varies from germline; a read error may be responsible. This rearrangement joins TRBV28 to TRBJ2-7; the D is unclear. The germline V gene encodes CDR1 MDHEN and CDR2 SYDVKM. This CDR3 has 13 amino acids. The CDR3 spells CVSSSTTHYEQYF. Written as DNA, the CDR3 is TGTGTCAGCAGTTCCACTACCCACTACGAGCAGTACTTC.

This clonotype was detected ten times or more. The J gene is TRBJ1-3, the V gene TRBV7-2, with D maybe TRBD1 (5 bases). Trimming took off 3 bases at V and 1 base at J, with 13 bases between the two ends. Germline CDR1 reads SGHTA; CDR2 reads FQGNSA. The CDR3 is 16 amino acids. For the CDR3, the DNA is TGTGCCAGCAGCTTTCCGGGACGGATATCTGGAAACACCATATATTTT. Its protein product is CASSFPGRISGNTIYF.

Many counts were recorded for this clonotype. This chain uses TRBV27 with TRBJ2-1; maybe TRBD2 (6 bases). The germline V gene encodes CDR1 MNHEY and CDR2 SMNVEV (reference sequence). The CDR3 runs 17 residues. Between the trimmed V and J ends, which lost 1 base and 5 bases, there was a span of 18 bases. CDR3 residues: CASSLWAFGASDNEQFF. The CDR3 DNA follows: TGTGCCAGCAGTTTATGGGCCTTCGGGGCTAGCGACAATGAGCAGTTCTTC.

The chain is built from TRBV18 and TRBJ1-5; D gene uncertain. Germline V CDR1 and CDR2: KGHSH, LQKENI. Trimming removed 3 bases from V and 0 bases from J, with 9 bases in between. There are 15 residues in the CDR3. This CDR3 reads CASSPVHDSNQPQHF. The CDR3 bases are TGTGCCAGCTCACCTGTACACGATAGCAATCAGCCCCAGCATTTT. Complete variable domain (other parts from reference TRBV18 and TRBJ1-5): NAGVMQNPRHLVRRRGQEARLRCSPMKGHSHVYWYRQLPEEGLKFMVYLQKENIIDESGMPKERFSAEFPKEGPSILRIQQVVRGDSAAYFCASSPVHDSNQPQHFGDGTRLSIL.

This clonotype occurred a few times. The CDR3 loop is CASSQEWDTQYF. The DNA for the CDR3 is TGCGCCAGCAGCCAAGAGTGGGATACGCAGTATTTT. This chain connects TRBV4-1 to TRBJ2-3; D not resolved. CDR1 and CDR2 from the germline V gene are MGHRA and YSYEKL. Between the trimmed V and J ends, which lost 0 bases and 6 bases, there was a span of 4 bases. The CDR3 is 12 residues long.

This clonotype was seen ten or more times. This chain joins TRBV7-9 and TRBJ2-2; 13 bases align to TRBD2. Germline CDR1 SEHNR, CDR2 FQNEAQ (reference sequence). The CDR3 totals 16 residues. V was pared by 4 bases and J by 1 base, with 0 bases of the junction left unmatched. The CDR3 is CASSWTSGRNTGELFF. The CDR3 DNA reads as TGTGCCAGCAGCTGGACTAGCGGGAGGAACACCGGGGAGCTGTTTTTT.

V and J are TRBV19 and TRBJ2-7; tentatively, D is TRBD1 or TRBD2 (6 bases each). V lost 10 bases and J lost 6, with 19 bases in between. Per germline, CDR1 LNHDA and CDR2 SQIVND (reference sequence). There are 13 residues in the CDR3. This chain's CDR3 is CAIARGEGGEQYF. DNA for the CDR3: TGTGCCATCGCGAGGGGTGAGGGGGGCGAGCAGTACTTC.

There are many counts of this clonotype. The chain has TRBV29-1 and TRBJ1-2, with unresolved D. In germline, CDR1 is SQVTM, CDR2 ANQGSEA. The CDR3 totals 12 residues. The V end lost 3 bases, the J end lost 4 bases, and 9 bases lay between the germline ends. CDR3 loop: CSVDHFGYGYTF. The CDR3 DNA follows: TGCAGCGTTGACCATTTTGGCTATGGCTACACCTTC.

In its sample, this clonotype was seen many times. The chain combines TRBV7-2 with TRBJ1-2, with D tentatively TRBD1 (5 bases). The germline CDR1 and CDR2 sequences are SGHTA and FQGNSA. This CDR3 has 17 residues. V was cut by 0 bases and J by 6 bases, with 20 bases left in between. The DNA of the CDR3 is TGTGCCAGCAGCTTAGCGGGAGGAGGGACTCAACCGGATGGCTACACCTTC. Its protein product is CASSLAGGGTQPDGYTF.

This clonotype came up a few times. The chain links TRBV20-1 to TRBJ2-1; 8 bases line up with TRBD1. J lost 8 bases, V lost 6 bases, and 3 bases had no gene match. CDR3 length equals 11 residues. Germline loops: CDR1 DFQATT, CDR2 SNEGSKA (reference sequence). The chain's CDR3 is CSAATGDEQFF. CDR3 in DNA: TGCAGTGCCGCGACAGGGGATGAGCAGTTCTTC.

The chain couples TRBV5-1 to TRBJ2-1, with a possible D match to TRBD1 (6 bases). Trimming removed 4 bases at V and 3 bases at J, with 17 bases between. The CDR3 has 16 amino acids. Germline V gene data show CDR1 as SGHRS and CDR2 as YFSETQ. Here the CDR3 DNA reads TGCGCCAGCAGCGGCTATGCCGGACAGATCTACAATGAGCAGTTCTTC. Protein sequence: CASSGYAGQIYNEQFF.

This clonotype was recorded at least ten times. This chain uses TRBV7-3 with TRBJ2-1; D is ambiguous. V was clipped by 3 bases and J by 7 bases, with 7 bases between them. This CDR3 contains 12 residues. Germline CDR1 SGHTA, CDR2 FQGTGA. The CDR3 DNA is TGTGCCAGCAGCTTCAGCCGGAATGAGCAGTTCTTC. The encoded protein is CASSFSRNEQFF. The whole variable domain, filled in from reference TRBV7-3 and TRBJ2-1, reads GAGVSQTPSNKVTEKGKYVELRCDPISGHTALYWYRQSLGQGPEFLIYFQGTGAADDSGLPNDRFFAVRPEGSVSTLKIQRTERGDSAVYLCASSFSRNEQFFGPGTRLTVL.

The chain recombines TRBV6-1 with TRBJ1-5; D unclear. The V gene lost 4 bases and the J gene lost 2 bases, with 9 bases spanning the gap. Germline CDR1 is MNHNS and CDR2 is SASEGT. The CDR3 contains 14 residues. Here the CDR3 DNA reads TGTGCCAGCAGTGGGGAGTATGGCAATCAGCCCCAGCATTTT. This translates into CASSGEYGNQPQHF.

The chain joins TRBV28 to TRBJ2-1; the D is unclear. From germline, CDR1 is MDHEN and CDR2 SYDVKM. This CDR3 contains 15 residues. Trimming took 9 bases from V and 0 from J, leaving 15 bases between them. The CDR3, as DNA: TGTGCCAGTTGTGGGTTCTCGGACTCCTACAATGAGCAGTTCTTC. Residues: CASCGFSDSYNEQFF.

This clonotype has a count of ten or more. The chain joins TRBV25-1 to TRBJ1-1; tentatively, D is TRBD1 (5 bases). The CDR3 runs 15 residues. Deletions cut 6 bases from V and 5 bases from J, with 19 bases between. Germline-derived CDR1 and CDR2 are MGHDK and SYGVNS. CDR3 loop: CASRVWGSGGTEAFF. The CDR3 nucleotides read TGTGCCAGCAGAGTCTGGGGGTCAGGCGGAACTGAAGCTTTCTTT.

This clonotype has ten or more counts. The chain recombines TRBV7-2 with TRBJ1-4, with D uncertain. The V gene's germline CDR1 is SGHTA and CDR2 FQGNSA. V lost 0 bases and J 7 bases, leaving 12 bases between the germline ends. The CDR3 has 15 residues. The chain's CDR3 is CASSLAQGLGEKLFF. Written as DNA, the CDR3 is TGTGCCAGCAGCTTAGCCCAAGGGTTGGGTGAAAAACTGTTTTTT.

This clonotype was counted at least ten times. The chain joins TRBV27 to TRBJ1-2; D unclear. The CDR3 consists of 12 residues. V was cut by 6 bases and J by 4 bases, with 9 bases left in between. Germline CDR1 and CDR2: MNHEY and SMNVEV (reference sequence). The CDR3 reads CASSVTLYGYTF. CDR3 sequence (DNA): TGTGCCAGCAGCGTGACACTCTATGGCTACACCTTC.

The chain links TRBV3-1 to TRBJ2-5; no clear D. The germline CDR1 and CDR2 sequences are LGHDT and YNNKEL (reference sequence). V lost 5 bases, J lost 7 bases, and 23 bases lay in between. CDR3 length: 16 amino acids. The CDR3: CASSVGSPQVSGTQYF. For the CDR3, the DNA is TGTGCCAGCAGCGTAGGCTCCCCTCAGGTCTCCGGGACCCAGTACTTC.

The sample holds a few counts of this clonotype. V gene TRBV5-1 combines with J gene TRBJ2-7; D gene uncertain. CDR3 length equals 13 residues. CDR1 and CDR2 (germline): SGHRS, YFSETQ. Trimming cost V 3 bases and J 2 bases, with 9 bases left between them. CDR3 residues: CASSSDNPYEQYF. In DNA form, the CDR3 reads TGCGCCAGCAGCTCAGACAACCCCTACGAGCAGTACTTC. Full variable domain (rest looked up from reference TRBV5-1 and TRBJ2-7): KAGVTQTPRYLIKTRGQQVTLSCSPISGHRSVSWYQQTPGQGLQFLFEYFSETQRNKGNFPGRFSGRQFSNSRSEMNVSTLELGDSALYLCASSSDNPYEQYFGPGTRLTVT.

This rearrangement joins TRBV19 to TRBJ1-6; no reliable D call. The germline V gene has CDR1 LNHDA and CDR2 SQIVND (reference sequence). V shed 7 bases and J shed 6 bases, with 10 bases lying between them. The CDR3 spans 13 residues. CDR3: CASKGLGNSPLHF. CDR3 nucleotides: TGTGCCAGTAAAGGTTTAGGTAATTCACCCCTCCACTTT. The variable domain in full, with the rest retrieved from reference TRBV19 and TRBJ1-6, is DGGITQSPKYLFRKEGQNVTLSCEQNLNHDAMYWYRQDPGQGLRLIYYSQIVNDFQKGDIAEGYSVSREKKESFPLTVTSAQKNPTAFYLCASKGLGNSPLHFGNGTRLTVT.

In its sample, this clonotype was seen once. This sequence joins TRBV20-1 and TRBJ2-1, with TRBD2 identical over 11 bases. CDR1 is DFQATT and CDR2 is SNEGSKA in the germline V gene (reference sequence). Unmatched junction bases numbered 8, after V lost 3 bases and J lost 4 bases. The CDR3 loop spans 16 amino acids. In DNA, the CDR3 is TGCAGTGCTAGCGGCCCCGGGACTAGCGGATACAATGAGCAGTTCTTC. As protein: CSASGPGTSGYNEQFF.

At least ten counts were recorded for this clonotype. The chain combines TRBV7-8 with TRBJ2-5; possible D gene TRBD1, 6 bases. This CDR3 contains 16 residues. With 1 base removed from V and 5 bases from J, the gap between germline ends came to 17 bases. Germline V lookup: CDR1 SGHVS, CDR2 FQNEAQ. Here the CDR3 reads CASSLDRGWAWETQYF. CDR3 nucleotide sequence: TGTGCCAGCAGCTTAGATAGGGGGTGGGCTTGGGAGACCCAGTACTTC.

This clonotype was observed at least ten times. The rearrangement links TRBV12-3 or TRBV12-4 to TRBJ2-5; weak D call: TRBD2 (5 bases). The CDR3 has 14 residues. V was clipped by 7 bases and J by 5 bases, with 17 bases between them. This chain's CDR3 is CASTRGLARETQYF. CDR3 coding DNA: TGTGCCAGCACCCGAGGACTGGCAAGGGAGACCCAGTACTTC.

There are many counts of this clonotype. The J gene is TRBJ2-1, the V gene TRBV27, with D possibly matching TRBD2 (5 bases). The V and J ends lost 6 bases and 7 bases respectively, with 10 bases between them. Germline V lookup: CDR1 MNHEY, CDR2 SMNVEV (reference sequence). The CDR3 extends over 12 amino acids. CDR3 bases: TGTGCCAGCAGCCCTACTAGGAATGAGCAGTTCTTC. Protein sequence: CASSPTRNEQFF.

This clonotype was seen ten or more times. The rearrangement links TRBV10-3 to TRBJ1-4, with D unclear. Trimming removed 4 bases from V and 7 bases from J, with 16 bases in between. Germline CDR1 and CDR2: ENHRY and SYGVKD. The CDR3 has 15 amino acids. The CDR3 is CAISGTGGEGEKLFF. CDR3 nucleotides: TGTGCCATCAGTGGAACGGGCGGCGAGGGTGAAAAACTGTTTTTT.

This clonotype has a single count. The chain links TRBV9 to TRBJ1-5; D not certain. CDR3 length: 13 amino acids. CDR1 and CDR2 from the germline V gene are SGDLS and YYNGEE. V was clipped by 0 bases and J by 5 bases, with 6 bases between them. Written as DNA, the CDR3 is TGTGCCAGCAGCGTAGCGGAAGATCAGCCCCAGCATTTT. Its translation is CASSVAEDQPQHF. Full variable domain (rest looked up from reference TRBV9 and TRBJ1-5): DSGVTQTPKHLITATGQRVTLRCSPRSGDLSVYWYQQSLDQGLQFLIQYYNGEERAKGNILERFSAQQFPDLHSELNLSSLELGDSALYFCASSVAEDQPQHFGDGTRLSIL.

The rearrangement links TRBV5-4 to TRBJ2-2, with D unclear. Germline assignment: CDR1 SGHNT and CDR2 YYREEE (reference sequence). V was shortened by 4 bases and J by 0 bases, with 13 bases between the two germline ends. This CDR3 has 16 residues. The CDR3 coding sequence is TGTGCCAGCAGCGGCCCGGACCACACGAACACCGGGGAGCTGTTTTTT. Its protein is CASSGPDHTNTGELFF.